This TCR beta chain originates from a study of T cells after yellow fever vaccination. Study-wide results and caveats: There was a possibility that FACS-sorted repertoires contained abundant clonotypes contaminating from the bulk population.

The table lists this clonotype with a few counts. Its antigen is as yet unknown. Trimming removed 0 bases from V and 12 bases from J, with 13 bases in between. CDR3 length equals 13 residues. Germline V gives CDR1 SGDLS, CDR2 YYNGEE. TCRdb re-called the 5' RACE reads with MiXCR, one entry per CDR3 protein. Here the sample spans 250,000 to 350,000 distinct CDR3 sequences, 6.8% being singletons. This TCR came from a man between 18 and 29 years old who received the YFV17D yellow fever vaccine. The rearrangement joins TRBV9 to TRBJ2-1, with TRBD2 as a possible D gene (6 bases). The material was PBMCs, obtained approximately 40 days after the first yellow fever vaccination. The CDR3 reads CASSVGGEVGQFF. CDR3 nucleotide sequence: TGTGCCAGCAGCGTAGGGGGGGAGGTAGGGCAGTTCTTC.